Shown below are 21 T cell receptor beta chains from a single sample sequenced in a study of cytomegalovirus exposure and HLA in healthy donors. The method was immunoSEQ multiplex PCR; TCRdb's version includes in-frame clones alone and lacks a portion of them. The table records 250,000 to 350,000 clones, approximately 86% of them present only once. Sequenced material: PBMCs. The source is a woman aged 25 to 39 in good health and CMV-seropositive.

V and J are TRBV15 and TRBJ2-7; 7 bases are a match to TRBD1. CDR3 length: 14 amino acids. V trimming: 3 bases; J trimming: 1 base; junction bases outside the gene matches: 3. Germline V gene sequence: CDR1 LNHNV, CDR2 YYDKDF (reference sequence). The CDR3 region has the DNA TGTGCCACCAGCAGGTCGACAGGGTCCTACGAGCAGTACTTC. This encodes CATSRSTGSYEQYF.

The chain carries TRBV11-2 and TRBJ2-1; the D gene is possibly TRBD2 (5 bases). V was clipped by 5 bases and J by 6 bases, with 20 bases between them. This CDR3 has 16 amino acids. Germline V gene data show CDR1 as SGHAT and CDR2 as FQNNGV. The CDR3 coding sequence is TGTGCCAGCAGCCACCCCACTAGGTTAAAGGCCAATGAGCAGTTCTTC. Protein sequence: CASSHPTRLKANEQFF.

The gene calls are TRBV6-5 and TRBJ2-1, with D perhaps TRBD2 (6 bases). V was shortened by 5 bases and J by 8 bases, with 19 bases between the two germline ends. Per germline, CDR1 MNHEY and CDR2 SVGAGI. The CDR3 length is 15 residues. The CDR3 DNA follows: TGTGCCAGCAGTCGGACTACGTACTGGGGAGATGAGCAGTTCTTC. It encodes CASSRTTYWGDEQFF.

The gene calls are TRBV27 and TRBJ2-7; 11 bases align to TRBD2. This CDR3 region has 16 residues. Germline assignment: CDR1 MNHEY and CDR2 SMNVEV (reference sequence). The junction had 9 bases not matched to a gene; V was cut back by 4 bases and J by 4 bases. The CDR3 nucleotides are TGTGCCAGCAGTTACAACCCGGGACTAGCGGAATACGAGCAGTACTTC. Translation gives CASSYNPGLAEYEQYF.

The CDR3 nucleotides read TGCGCCAGCAGCGGGACAGAATGCACCGGGGAGCTGTTTTTT. Translation: CASSGTECTGELFF. This chain uses TRBV10-1 with TRBJ2-2, with 7 bases matching TRBD1. CDR1 and CDR2 from the germline V gene are WNHNN and SYGVQD (reference sequence). The CDR3 consists of 14 residues. The V segment lost 6 bases and the J segment 4 bases; nucleotides outside the gene matches: 5.

V usage is TRBV19 and J usage is TRBJ2-3; tentative D call: TRBD2 (5 bases). Looked up from germline, CDR1 is LNHDA and CDR2 is SQIVND (reference sequence). Between the trimmed V and J ends, which lost 5 bases and 2 bases, there was a span of 14 bases. There are 15 residues in the CDR3. The CDR3 sequence is CASSLGGWSTDTQYF. CDR3 bases: TGTGCCAGTAGTCTAGGAGGTTGGTCCACAGATACGCAGTATTTT.

J is TRBJ1-5 and V is TRBV29-1; 8 nucleotides match TRBD1. The CDR3 is 12 amino acids. CDR1 and CDR2 (germline): SQVTM, ANQGSEA. V was clipped by 6 bases and J by 4 bases; unmatched bases: 2. The CDR3 sequence: CSVGQGNQPQHF. CDR3 nucleotide sequence: TGCAGCGTAGGACAGGGTAATCAGCCCCAGCATTTT.

This chain links TRBV9 with TRBJ2-3; 8 bases agree with TRBD1. V shed 3 bases and J 6 bases; nucleotides not matched to a gene: 9. The CDR3 is 15 amino acids. Germline loops: CDR1 SGDLS, CDR2 YYNGEE. The CDR3, as DNA: TGTGCCAGCAGCGCCGGGACAGGCAATGGGGATACGCAGTATTTT. Its translation is CASSAGTGNGDTQYF.

This chain joins TRBV28 and TRBJ1-2; D remains ambiguous. Germline V CDR1 and CDR2: MDHEN, SYDVKM. The CDR3 sequence is 14 residues long. V lost 0 bases to trimming and J lost 2 bases, with 7 bases between them. CDR3 sequence reads: CASSLWAGNYGYTF. The CDR3 bases are TGTGCCAGCAGTTTATGGGCCGGGAACTATGGCTACACCTTC.

The chain couples TRBV7-9 to TRBJ2-5; D call uncertain. The germline gives CDR1 SEHNR, CDR2 FQNEAQ (reference sequence). This CDR3 contains 13 residues. Trimming removed 4 bases at V and 1 base at J, with 7 bases between. CDR3 region: CASSSEPQETQYF. The CDR3 bases are TGTGCCAGCAGCTCCGAGCCCCAAGAGACCCAGTACTTC. Complete variable domain (other parts from reference TRBV7-9 and TRBJ2-5): DTGVSQNPRHKITKRGQNVTFRCDPISEHNRLYWYRQTLGQGPEFLTYFQNEAQLEKSRLLSDRFSAERPKGSFSTLEIQRTEQGDSAMYLCASSSEPQETQYFGPGTRLLVL.

The J gene is TRBJ2-1, the V gene TRBV7-3, with D unresolved. The CDR3 runs to 16 residues. The V end lost 4 bases, the J end lost 0 bases, and 13 bases lay between the germline ends. In germline, CDR1 is SGHTA, CDR2 FQGTGA. The CDR3 DNA reads as TGTGCCAGCAGCTATACCAGCGCGAGCTCCTACAATGAGCAGTTCTTC. This translates into CASSYTSASSYNEQFF.

For this clone: Other DNA variants within this sample encode the same CDR3. The chain carries TRBV6-5 and TRBJ2-7; the match to TRBD1 covers 7 bases. The CDR3 sequence is 13 residues long. Trimming removed 0 bases from V and 7 bases from J; junction bases left unmatched: 3. The germline CDR1 and CDR2 sequences are MNHEY and SVGAGI. For the CDR3, the DNA is TGTGCCAGCAGTTACTCGACAGGGTATGAGCAGTACTTC. Translating it yields CASSYSTGYEQYF.

The chain links TRBV4-3 to TRBJ1-4; TRBD1 aligns across 7 bases. Germline CDR1 reads LGHNA; CDR2 reads YSLEER. V shed 0 bases and J 5 bases; nucleotides not matched to a gene: 12. The CDR3 is 18 residues long. The CDR3 nucleotides are TGCGCCAGCAGCCAAGATCTGTTCCAGACAGGGATGAATGAAAAACTGTTTTTT. This codes for CASSQDLFQTGMNEKLFF.

The chain employs TRBV29-1 and TRBJ1-5; D not certain. Trimming took off 5 bases at V and 4 bases at J, with 12 bases between the two ends. Germline CDR1 and CDR2: SQVTM and ANQGSEA. The CDR3 length is 13 residues. The CDR3 nucleotides read TGCAGCGTTTTCTGGGATCCAAATCAGCCCCAGCATTTT. Translated: CSVFWDPNQPQHF.

The chain is built from TRBV5-4 and TRBJ2-7; the match to TRBD2 covers 8 bases. Per the germline V gene, CDR1 is SGHNT and CDR2 is YYREEE (reference sequence). With V trimmed by 3 bases and J by 1 base, 3 bases remained unmatched. The CDR3 is 14 amino acids. In nucleotides, the CDR3 is TGTGCCAGCAGCTGGGGACTAGATTCCTACGAGCAGTACTTC. This sequence encodes CASSWGLDSYEQYF.

The V gene is TRBV7-9, the J gene TRBJ2-7; 7 bases fit TRBD1. This CDR3 spans 12 amino acids. Germline values: CDR1 SEHNR, CDR2 FQNEAQ (reference sequence). The junction had 4 bases not matched to a gene; V was cut back by 5 bases and J by 6 bases. The DNA of the CDR3 is TGTGCCAGCAGCAAAACAGGGGTCGAGCAGTACTTC. Its protein is CASSKTGVEQYF.

Notes on this clone: The sample holds other DNA sequences that translate to the same CDR3. The rearrangement joins TRBV11-2 to TRBJ2-7; no clear D. V lost 0 bases and J 1 base, leaving 4 bases between the germline ends. This CDR3 is built from 13 residues. In germline, CDR1 is SGHAT, CDR2 FQNNGV. CDR3 region: CASSLDRSYEQYF. The CDR3 DNA is TGTGCCAGCAGCTTAGATCGATCCTACGAGCAGTACTTC.

This chain joins TRBV4-1 and TRBJ1-5; D remains ambiguous. This CDR3 spans 14 amino acids. With 4 bases removed from V and 0 bases from J, the gap between germline ends came to 7 bases. Looked up from germline, CDR1 is MGHRA and CDR2 is YSYEKL. The CDR3 nucleotides are TGCGCCAGCAGCCTCTTTCTTAGCAATCAGCCCCAGCATTTT. Its protein product is CASSLFLSNQPQHF.

J is TRBJ2-5 and V is TRBV6-5; 7 bases align to TRBD2. The ends lost 5 bases at V and 9 bases at J; junction bases unmatched: 3. CDR1 and CDR2 (germline): MNHEY, SVGAGI. The CDR3 extends over 11 amino acids. CDR3 coding DNA: TGTGCCAGCAGTAACAGCGGGGCCCAGTACTTC. This translates into CASSNSGAQYF.

This sequence joins TRBV4-1 and TRBJ2-5; unclear D gene. Germline loops: CDR1 MGHRA, CDR2 YSYEKL. Deletions cut 4 bases from V and 1 base from J, with 13 bases between. The CDR3 consists of 15 residues. The CDR3 spells CASSRSGSSQETQYF. The CDR3 region has the DNA TGCGCCAGCAGCCGCTCTGGCAGTTCCCAAGAGACCCAGTACTTC.

The genes are TRBV7-9 and TRBJ1-1; D is perhaps TRBD1 (6 bases). Trimming took 1 base from V and 4 from J, leaving 13 bases between them. This CDR3 has 15 amino acids. Germline lookup yields CDR1 SEHNR and CDR2 FQNEAQ (reference sequence). Here the CDR3 DNA reads TGTGCCAGCAGCTTAGAAACAGGGTATCGCACTGAAGCTTTCTTT. Protein: CASSLETGYRTEAFF.